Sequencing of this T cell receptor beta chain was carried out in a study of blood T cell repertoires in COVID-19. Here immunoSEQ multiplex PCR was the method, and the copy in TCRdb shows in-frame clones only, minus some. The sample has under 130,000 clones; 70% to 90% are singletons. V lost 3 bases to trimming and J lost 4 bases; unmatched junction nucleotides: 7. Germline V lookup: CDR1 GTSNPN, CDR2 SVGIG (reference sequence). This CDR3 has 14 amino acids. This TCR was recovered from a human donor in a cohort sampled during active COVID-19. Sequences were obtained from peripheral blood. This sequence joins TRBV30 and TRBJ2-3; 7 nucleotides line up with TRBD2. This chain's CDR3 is CAWSRGGAADTQYF. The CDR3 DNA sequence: TGTGCCTGGAGCCGGGGAGGGGCTGCAGATACGCAGTATTTT.